These T cell receptor beta chains were read from a single sample in a study of radiation and T cells in renal cell carcinoma. Sequencing was performed with immunoSEQ multiplex PCR; in TCRdb, only in-frame clones are kept and a portion is missing. The sample shows roughly 130,000 clones, around four fifths of them seen only once. The starting material was blood, obtained from a patient whose treatment included radiotherapy and nephrectomy. Source of these receptors: a woman in her sixties or seventies with renal cell carcinoma. The CDR3 runs from the conserved cysteine through the conserved F or W. A D gene is named only where the DNA matches it firmly. Rows give clone size only sometimes, using once, few, many, or a class for an expanded clone.

j_gene,abundance,d_gene,v_gene,CDR3aa,CDR3nt
TRBJ1-1,NA,NA,TRBV7-9,CASSTTNTEAFF,TGTGCCAGCAGCACCACGAACACTGAAGCTTTCTTT
TRBJ1-2,NA,TRBD1,TRBV19,CASSQDRRSNYGYTF,TGTGCCAGTAGCCAGGACAGGAGGTCTAACTATGGCTACACCTTC
TRBJ2-1,NA,NA,TRBV29-1,CSVRQISYNEQFF,TGCAGCGTGCGACAGATCTCCTACAATGAGCAGTTCTTC
TRBJ2-7,few,TRBD1,TRBV19,CASSPGTGGYEQYF,TGTGCCAGTAGTCCCGGGACAGGGGGCTACGAGCAGTACTTC
TRBJ2-6,NA,TRBD1,TRBV28,CASSLWGTGVSGANVLTF,TGTGCCAGCAGTTTATGGGGGACAGGGGTTTCTGGGGCCAACGTCCTGACTTTC
TRBJ1-1,few,TRBD1,TRBV6-5,CASRELQGINTEAFF,TGTGCCAGCAGGGAGCTACAGGGGATAAACACTGAAGCTTTCTTT
TRBJ2-2,NA,NA,TRBV19,CASSARVFPHDGELFF,TGTGCCAGTAGTGCCCGGGTGTTCCCCCACGACGGGGAGCTGTTTTTT
TRBJ2-7,NA,NA,TRBV19,CASSLWTDSYEQYF,TGTGCCAGTAGTCTATGGACAGACTCCTACGAGCAGTACTTC
TRBJ1-4,NA,TRBD1,TRBV5-6,CASSLDREEKLFF,TGTGCCAGCAGTTTGGACAGGGAAGAAAAACTGTTTTTT
TRBJ1-3,NA,NA,TRBV6-1,CASSDTFSGNTIYF,TGTGCCAGCAGTGACACTTTCTCTGGAAACACCATATATTTT
TRBJ2-4,NA,TRBD1,TRBV6-5,CASSMDRDWNIQYF,TGTGCCAGCAGTATGGACAGGGATTGGAACATTCAGTACTTC
TRBJ1-1,NA,NA,TRBV6-5,CASSGFGGNTEAFF,TGTGCCAGCAGTGGGTTCGGGGGAAACACTGAAGCTTTCTTT
TRBJ1-1,NA,NA,TRBV6-5,CASSSPVRDTEAFF,TGTGCCAGCAGCTCCCCCGTCAGGGACACTGAAGCTTTCTTT
TRBJ1-2,NA,TRBD1,TRBV19,CASSPPGQGARANYGYTF,TGTGCCAGTAGCCCCCCGGGACAGGGGGCTCGAGCTAACTATGGCTACACCTTC
TRBJ2-6,NA,NA,TRBV5-4,CASSGGRADPGANVLTF,TGTGCCAGCAGCGGGGGCCGGGCGGACCCTGGGGCCAACGTCCTGACTTTC
TRBJ1-6,few,NA,TRBV5-1,CASQQGSYNSPLHF,TGCGCCAGCCAACAGGGCTCCTATAATTCACCCCTCCACTTT
TRBJ1-2,few,NA,TRBV14,CASSRQVWGSYGYTF,TGTGCCAGCAGCCGACAGGTCTGGGGAAGCTATGGCTACACCTTC
TRBJ1-2,NA,TRBD1,TRBV5-1,CASSLFSQGAGYGYTF,TGCGCCAGCAGCTTGTTCTCCCAGGGGGCAGGCTATGGCTACACCTTC
TRBJ2-7,NA,TRBD1,TRBV7-2,CASSYGRTGHEQYF,TGTGCCAGCAGTTATGGTAGGACAGGTCACGAGCAGTACTTC
TRBJ2-7,NA,NA,TRBV9,CASSVEPTGPYEQYF,TGTGCCAGCAGCGTAGAACCCACAGGGCCCTACGAGCAGTACTTC